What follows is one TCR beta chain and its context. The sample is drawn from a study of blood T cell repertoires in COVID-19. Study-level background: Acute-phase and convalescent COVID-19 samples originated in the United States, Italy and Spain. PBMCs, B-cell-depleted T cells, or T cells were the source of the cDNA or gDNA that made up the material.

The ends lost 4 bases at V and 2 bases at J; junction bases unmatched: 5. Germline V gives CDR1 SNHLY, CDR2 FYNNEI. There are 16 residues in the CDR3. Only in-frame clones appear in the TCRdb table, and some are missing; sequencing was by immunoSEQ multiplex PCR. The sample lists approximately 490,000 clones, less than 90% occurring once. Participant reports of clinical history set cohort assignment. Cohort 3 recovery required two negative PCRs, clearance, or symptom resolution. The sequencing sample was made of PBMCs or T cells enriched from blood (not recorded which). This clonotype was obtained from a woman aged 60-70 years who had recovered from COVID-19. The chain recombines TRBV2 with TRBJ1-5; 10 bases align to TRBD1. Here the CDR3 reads CASSGQGAGGNQPQHF. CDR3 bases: TGTGCCAGCAGTGGACAGGGGGCAGGGGGCAATCAGCCCCAGCATTTT.